A selection of T cell receptor beta chains follows, all from one sample in a study of blood T cell repertoires in COVID-19. Profiling relied on immunoSEQ multiplex PCR, and the TCRdb table lists in-frame clones only, not all of them. The sample holds 130,000 or so clones, 65% to 80% seen once. The material sequenced was peripheral blood. Every receptor here comes from a man aged 50 to 60 with acute or convalescent COVID-19. CDR3s include the opening cysteine and the closing phenylalanine or tryptophan. D genes are given only for firm matches. Expanded clones are given a class, and other clones once, few, many or no size at all.

CDR3aa	CDR3nt	j_gene	v_gene	d_gene	abundance
CASSSGQGGYGYTF	TGCGCCAGCAGCTCCGGACAGGGAGGGTATGGCTACACCTTC	TRBJ1-2	TRBV5-1	TRBD1	-
CASSFMDRGNYGYTF	TGTGCCAGCAGTTTCATGGACAGGGGGAACTATGGCTACACCTTC	TRBJ1-2	TRBV27	TRBD1	once
CASSQLTGGNNSPLHF	TGTGCCAGCAGCCAGTTGACAGGTGGCAATAATTCACCCCTCCACTTT	TRBJ1-6	TRBV4-2	-	few
CASSSLRVGGQPQHF	TGTGCCAGCAGCTCCCTCCGGGTGGGAGGACAGCCCCAGCATTTT	TRBJ1-5	TRBV28	-	once
CASLISGGNQPQHF	TGTGCTAGCCTAATTTCAGGGGGCAATCAGCCCCAGCATTTT	TRBJ1-5	TRBV12-5	-	-
CAWSPAGQLNSPLHF	TGTGCCTGGAGCCCGGCGGGACAGCTAAATTCACCCCTCCACTTT	TRBJ1-6	TRBV30	TRBD1	-
CASSLRGNTIYF	TGTGCCAGCAGCTTGAGAGGAAACACCATATATTTT	TRBJ1-3	TRBV14	-	-
CASSGGTGAAYGYTF	TGCGCCAGCAGCGGAGGGACAGGGGCGGCCTATGGCTACACCTTC	TRBJ1-2	TRBV5-1	TRBD1	once
CASRTSGGSTDTQYF	TGTGCCAGCAGGACTAGCGGGGGTAGCACAGATACGCAGTATTTT	TRBJ2-3	TRBV25-1	TRBD2	-
CASSPGQAYGYTF	TGTGCCAGCAGTCCGGGACAGGCCTATGGCTACACCTTC	TRBJ1-2	TRBV2	TRBD1	-
CASSTAGGVTDTQYF	TGTGCCAGCAGCACAGCGGGGGGGGTCACAGATACGCAGTATTTT	TRBJ2-3	TRBV3-1/TRBV3-2	TRBD2	-
CASSRSRETRYEQFF	TGTGCCAGCAGCCGAAGCAGGGAAACGAGGTATGAGCAGTTCTTC	TRBJ2-1	TRBV6-5	-	few
CASSVPGGNTGELFF	TGTGCCAGCAGTGTACCGGGAGGTAACACCGGGGAGCTGTTTTTT	TRBJ2-2	TRBV25-1	TRBD2	-
CASKSQSGNQPQHF	TGTGCCAGTAAGAGTCAATCGGGCAATCAGCCCCAGCATTTT	TRBJ1-5	TRBV19	-	-
CAWASAETQYF	TGTGCCTGGGCTAGCGCAGAGACCCAGTACTTC	TRBJ2-5	TRBV30	-	-